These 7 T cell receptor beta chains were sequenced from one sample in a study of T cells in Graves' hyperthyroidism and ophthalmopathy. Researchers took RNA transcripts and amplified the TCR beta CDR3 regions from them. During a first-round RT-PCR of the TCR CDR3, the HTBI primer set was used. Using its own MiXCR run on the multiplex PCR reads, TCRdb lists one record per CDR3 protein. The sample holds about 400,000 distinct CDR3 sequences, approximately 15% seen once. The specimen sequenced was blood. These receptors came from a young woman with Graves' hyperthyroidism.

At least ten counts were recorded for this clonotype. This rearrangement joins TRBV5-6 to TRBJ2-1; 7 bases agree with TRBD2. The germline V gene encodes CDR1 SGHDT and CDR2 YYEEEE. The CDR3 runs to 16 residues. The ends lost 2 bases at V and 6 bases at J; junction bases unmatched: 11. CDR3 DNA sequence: TGTGCCAGCAGCTTCCTGGGGCTAGCGGACTCCAATGAGCAGTTCTTC. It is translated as CASSFLGLADSNEQFF. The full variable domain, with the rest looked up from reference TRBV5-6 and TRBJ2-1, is DAGVTQSPTHLIKTRGQQVTLRCSPKSGHDTVSWYQQALGQGPQFIFQYYEEEERQRGNFPDRFSGHQFPNYSSELNVNALLLGDSALYLCASSFLGLADSNEQFFGPGTRLTVL.

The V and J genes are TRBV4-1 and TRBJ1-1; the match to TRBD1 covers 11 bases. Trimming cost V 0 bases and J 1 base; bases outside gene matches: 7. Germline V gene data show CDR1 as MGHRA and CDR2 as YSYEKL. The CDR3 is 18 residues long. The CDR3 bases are TGCGCCAGCAGCCAAGACCGGGACAGGGGGGGGGAGAACACTGAAGCTTTCTTT. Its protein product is CASSQDRDRGGENTEAFF.

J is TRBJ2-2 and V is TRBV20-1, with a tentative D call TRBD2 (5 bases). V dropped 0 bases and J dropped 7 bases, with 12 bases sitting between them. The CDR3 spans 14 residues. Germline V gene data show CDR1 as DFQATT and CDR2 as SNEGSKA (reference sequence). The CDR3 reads CSARDRARGGELFF. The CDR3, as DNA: TGCAGTGCTAGAGATCGGGCCCGGGGCGGGGAGCTGTTTTTT.

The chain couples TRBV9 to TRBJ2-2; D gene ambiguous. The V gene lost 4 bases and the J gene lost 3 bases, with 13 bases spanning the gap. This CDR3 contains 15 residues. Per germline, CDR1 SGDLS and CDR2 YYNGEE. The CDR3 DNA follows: TGTGCCAGCAGCCCCGTGGGTTCAGACACCGGGGAGCTGTTTTTT. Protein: CASSPVGSDTGELFF. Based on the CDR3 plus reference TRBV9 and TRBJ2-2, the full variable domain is DSGVTQTPKHLITATGQRVTLRCSPRSGDLSVYWYQQSLDQGLQFLIQYYNGEERAKGNILERFSAQQFPDLHSELNLSSLELGDSALYFCASSPVGSDTGELFFGEGSRLTVL.

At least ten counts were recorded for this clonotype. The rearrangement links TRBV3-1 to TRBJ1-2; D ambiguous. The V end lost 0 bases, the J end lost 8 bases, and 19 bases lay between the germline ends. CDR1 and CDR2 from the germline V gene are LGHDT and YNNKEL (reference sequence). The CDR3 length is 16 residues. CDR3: CASSQDVWNPKSGYTF. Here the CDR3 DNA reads TGTGCCAGCAGCCAAGATGTGTGGAACCCCAAGAGCGGCTACACCTTC.

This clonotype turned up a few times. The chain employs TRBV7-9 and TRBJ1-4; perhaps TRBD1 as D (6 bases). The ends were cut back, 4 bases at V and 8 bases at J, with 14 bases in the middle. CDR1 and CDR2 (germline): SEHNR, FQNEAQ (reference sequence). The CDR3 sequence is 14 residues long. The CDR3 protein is CASSYWGLREKLFF. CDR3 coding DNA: TGTGCCAGCAGCTATTGGGGGCTAAGAGAAAAACTGTTTTTT.

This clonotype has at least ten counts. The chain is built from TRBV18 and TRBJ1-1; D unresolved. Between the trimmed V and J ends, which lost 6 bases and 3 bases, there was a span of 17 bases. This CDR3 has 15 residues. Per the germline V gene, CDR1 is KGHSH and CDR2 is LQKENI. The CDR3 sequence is CASSPYRGRDTEAFF. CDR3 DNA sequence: TGTGCCAGCTCTCCGTATCGGGGTCGGGACACTGAAGCTTTCTTT.